Following are 18 T cell receptor beta chains from one sample sequenced in a study of OX40 agonist ivuxolimab in advanced cancers. The assay was immunoSEQ multiplex PCR, and TCRdb's table has in-frame clones only and misses some. Of around 80,000 clones in the sample, 65% to 90% were seen once. This specimen consisted of CD4+ or CD8+ T cells sorted from blood, obtained in a trial of the OX40 agonist ivuxolimab. The receptors were gathered from an adult with an advanced solid tumor such as melanoma, head and neck, liver or kidney cancer.

The gene calls are TRBV5-1 and TRBJ1-2, with D possibly matching TRBD1 (5 bases). There are 15 residues in the CDR3. Germline V lookup: CDR1 SGHRS, CDR2 YFSETQ. Trimming pared 0 bases from V and 2 bases from J, leaving 11 bases between. The CDR3 nucleotides read TGCGCCAGCAGCTTGGGCGGGACTGCGAACTATGGCTACACCTTC. Its protein product is CASSLGGTANYGYTF.

The rearrangement joins TRBV6-1 to TRBJ2-1, with D possibly matching TRBD2 (6 bases). The CDR3 has 16 residues. Trimming stripped 4 bases from V and 5 bases from J, with 18 bases between. CDR1 MNHNS and CDR2 SASEGT come from the germline V gene. The CDR3: CASSGGAGPPHNEQFF. CDR3 coding DNA: TGTGCCAGCAGTGGGGGCGCGGGACCCCCCCACAATGAGCAGTTCTTC.

V is TRBV7-2 and J is TRBJ1-2; 9 bases are shared with TRBD1. The CDR3 loop spans 14 amino acids. CDR1 and CDR2 (germline): SGHTA, FQGNSA. J gave up 4 bases and V 4 bases, and 4 bases lay outside the gene matches. The CDR3 protein is CASSSRTGVYGYTF. The CDR3 coding sequence is TGTGCCAGCAGCTCCCGGACAGGGGTCTATGGCTACACCTTC.

The chain links TRBV13 to TRBJ2-7; 7 bases are shared with TRBD1. Trimming took 5 bases from V and 3 from J; bases not matched to a gene: 10. CDR1 is PRHDT and CDR2 is FYEKMQ in the germline V gene (reference sequence). The CDR3 consists of 15 residues. CDR3: CASSHLGTDLYEQYF. DNA of the CDR3: TGTGCCAGCAGCCACCTCGGGACAGACCTCTACGAGCAGTACTTC.

The chain carries TRBV7-2 and TRBJ2-3; 10 positions match TRBD2. V dropped 5 bases and J dropped 6; count of bases not matched to a gene: 5. The CDR3 totals 14 residues. The V gene's germline CDR1 is SGHTA and CDR2 FQGNSA. CDR3 sequence reads: CASSASGRADTQYF. Written as DNA, the CDR3 is TGTGCCAGCAGCGCAAGCGGGAGGGCCGATACGCAGTATTTT.

The chain links TRBV7-2 to TRBJ2-7; D tentatively fits TRBD1 or TRBD2 (5 bases each). From germline, CDR1 is SGHTA and CDR2 FQGNSA. Trimming cost V 3 bases and J 3 bases, with 12 bases left between them. This CDR3 region has 14 residues. Here the CDR3 DNA reads TGTGCCAGCAGCTTCCGGGACGGTAACTACGAGCAGTACTTC. This encodes CASSFRDGNYEQYF.

The chain recombines TRBV28 with TRBJ1-4; D gene uncertain. Trimming took off 9 bases at V and 7 bases at J, with 15 bases between the two ends. The CDR3 totals 13 residues. The V gene's germline CDR1 is MDHEN and CDR2 SYDVKM. The CDR3 spells CASRASGSEKLFF. In DNA, the CDR3 is TGTGCCAGTAGGGCGTCCGGGAGTGAAAAACTGTTTTTT.

This chain joins TRBV25-1 and TRBJ1-6; a weak D match, TRBD1 (6 bases). CDR3 length: 14 residues. The germline V gene encodes CDR1 MGHDK and CDR2 SYGVNS. The V gene lost 5 bases and the J gene lost 9 bases, with 14 bases spanning the gap. DNA of the CDR3: TGTGCCAGCAGTAAGAGACAGGTTGCTTCACCCCTCCACTTT. Translating it yields CASSKRQVASPLHF.

The chain is built from TRBV6-1 and TRBJ1-1; D is unclear. Trimming removed 0 bases from V and 2 bases from J, with 7 bases in between. This CDR3 spans 14 amino acids. From germline, CDR1 is MNHNS and CDR2 SASEGT. The DNA for the CDR3 is TGTGCCAGCAGTGAAGCGCCAGTTAACACTGAAGCTTTCTTT. It translates to CASSEAPVNTEAFF.

The chain carries TRBV11-2 and TRBJ1-4; D is unclear. The CDR3 covers 14 residues. Trimming stripped 5 bases from V and 8 bases from J, with 15 bases between. Germline CDR1 SGHAT, CDR2 FQNNGV. The CDR3 DNA is TGTGCCAGCAGCGCGACGGAGGGAAGGGAAAAACTGTTTTTT. Protein product: CASSATEGREKLFF.

V usage is TRBV6-5 and J usage is TRBJ2-7; the D gene could be TRBD1 or TRBD2 (5 bases each). CDR1 is MNHEY, CDR2 SVGAGI, per germline. V lost 6 bases and J lost 4, with 16 bases in between. CDR3 length: 14 residues. The DNA of the CDR3 is TGTGCCAGCAGCTCCCCGGGGACCGAATACGAGCAGTACTTC. Translated, it gives CASSSPGTEYEQYF.

The chain uses TRBV7-2 and TRBJ1-2; no clear D gene. V was pared by 1 base and J by 5 bases, with 8 bases between. Germline V gene sequence: CDR1 SGHTA, CDR2 FQGNSA. CDR3 size: 13 residues. The CDR3 nucleotides read TGTGCCAGCAGCTTAGGGCTATGGTATGGCTACACCTTC. Its protein product is CASSLGLWYGYTF.

This clone has just one count. This rearrangement joins TRBV7-2 to TRBJ2-2; 15 bases align to TRBD2. Germline CDR1 SGHTA, CDR2 FQGNSA. V lost 6 bases to trimming and J lost 4 bases; unmatched junction nucleotides: 3. The CDR3 has 16 amino acids. The DNA for the CDR3 is TGTGCCAGCAGGAGGGGACTAGCGGGGGGCACCGGGGAGCTGTTTTTT. The encoded protein is CASRRGLAGGTGELFF.

This chain joins TRBV7-3 and TRBJ2-7, with D uncertain. The CDR3 sequence is 14 residues long. Trimming took off 2 bases at V and 4 bases at J, with 12 bases between the two ends. The V gene's germline CDR1 is SGHTA and CDR2 FQGTGA. CDR3 DNA sequence: TGTGCCAGCAGCTTAGGTTCCAGTCCATACGAGCAGTACTTC. Encoded protein: CASSLGSSPYEQYF.

The chain's CDR3 is CASSEQYF. The CDR3, as DNA: TGTGCCAGCAGCGAGCAGTACTTC. The chain couples TRBV6-6 to TRBJ2-7; D is uncertain. CDR1 and CDR2 from the germline V gene are MNHNY and SVGAGI (reference sequence). Deletions cut 6 bases from V and 6 bases from J, with 0 bases between. The length of the CDR3 is 8 residues.

The chain combines TRBV5-5 with TRBJ2-5; D not resolved. CDR3 length equals 17 residues. Germline V lookup: CDR1 SGHKS, CDR2 YYEKEE (reference sequence). Trimming pared 0 bases from V and 3 bases from J, leaving 18 bases between. Here the CDR3 DNA reads TGTGCCAGCAGCTTGGATTGGATGCGGCAAGTAGAAGAGACCCAGTACTTC. It specifies CASSLDWMRQVEETQYF.

The J gene is TRBJ1-3, the V gene TRBV6-6; D unclear. Trimming removed 7 bases from V and 13 bases from J, with 17 bases in between. The V gene's germline CDR1 is MNHNY and CDR2 SVGAGI (reference sequence). This CDR3 comprises 12 residues. CDR3 nucleotide sequence: TGTGCCAGCAAACCCGTTGGGGATACGATATATTTT. Its translation is CASKPVGDTIYF.

V gene TRBV19 combines with J gene TRBJ2-1; TRBD1 matches 12 bases. The CDR3 sequence is 16 residues long. Germline values: CDR1 LNHDA, CDR2 SQIVND (reference sequence). V was clipped by 6 bases and J by 3 bases; unmatched bases: 6. CDR3 sequence (DNA): TGTGCCAGTAGAAGGGGACAGGGGGCAAACTACAATGAGCAGTTCTTC. It yields the protein CASRRGQGANYNEQFF.